Below, 9 T cell receptor beta chains from the same sample are listed, as sequenced in a study of HIV-infected patients and healthy controls. cDNA was made from roughly 500 ng RNA using alpha and beta constant primers. Each of the alpha and beta chains got its own library through chain-specific third strand synthesis with indices. TCRdb used MiXCR to reprocess the 5' RACE reads, holding one entry per CDR3 protein. The repertoire holds more than 15,000 distinct CDR3 sequences, with roughly 9% as singletons. The repertoire came from unfractionated whole blood and reflected all unsorted peripheral T cells. Sequencing was done on a sample of blood. These receptors were taken from an adult in good health.

Judged by abundance, this clonotype is large. The chain recombines TRBV7-9 with TRBJ2-7; weak D call: TRBD2 (6 bases). CDR3 length equals 13 residues. Germline lookup yields CDR1 SEHNR and CDR2 FQNEAQ (reference sequence). V lost 5 bases, J lost 7 bases, and 15 bases lay in between. The CDR3 spells CASSPGPSEEQYF. Here the CDR3 DNA reads TGTGCCAGCAGCCCGGGCCCTAGCGAGGAGCAGTACTTC.

The sample holds many counts of this clonotype. The chain links TRBV12-3 or TRBV12-4 to TRBJ2-3; TRBD1 matches 8 bases. The CDR3 is 15 amino acids. The trim removed 3 bases at V and 6 bases at J, leaving 8 bases unmatched. CDR3 in amino acids: CASSFVQGVLDTQYF. The CDR3 DNA reads as TGTGCCAGCAGTTTCGTACAGGGGGTTCTGGATACGCAGTATTTT.

This chain joins TRBV10-3 and TRBJ2-1; 7 bases match TRBD1. The CDR3 is 13 amino acids. Per the germline V gene, CDR1 is ENHRY and CDR2 is SYGVKD. The V segment lost 7 bases and the J segment 5 bases; nucleotides outside the gene matches: 5. This CDR3 reads CAIKGTVDNEQFF. The CDR3 nucleotides are TGTGCCATCAAAGGGACAGTCGACAATGAGCAGTTCTTC.

By share, this clonotype ranks as medium-sized (0.01 to 0.1%). The chain recombines TRBV28 with TRBJ1-3; D remains ambiguous. Trimming stripped 2 bases from V and 4 bases from J, with 9 bases between. Germline CDR1 is MDHEN and CDR2 is SYDVKM. This CDR3 has 14 residues. CDR3 nucleotides: TGTGCCAGCAGTTTACATTCGCAGGGAAACACCATATATTTT. Protein sequence: CASSLHSQGNTIYF.

The sample holds many counts of this clonotype. The rearrangement joins TRBV20-1 to TRBJ1-2; tentatively, D is TRBD1 (6 bases). In germline, CDR1 is DFQATT, CDR2 SNEGSKA (reference sequence). Trimming pared 6 bases from V and 4 bases from J, leaving 12 bases between. CDR3 length: 12 amino acids. The CDR3 spells CSAILQGYGYTF. The CDR3 DNA follows: TGCAGTGCCATATTACAGGGCTATGGCTACACCTTC.

This chain uses TRBV20-1 with TRBJ2-1; TRBD2 matches at 9 bases. The germline V gene has CDR1 DFQATT and CDR2 SNEGSKA (reference sequence). This CDR3 has 15 residues. V lost 1 base to trimming and J lost 6 bases; unmatched junction nucleotides: 7. The CDR3 nucleotides read TGCAGTGCTAGAGTGCGGGAGGGCCTCTCCAATGAGCAGTTCTTC. Translation gives CSARVREGLSNEQFF.

In this sample, this clonotype turned up many times. This chain connects TRBV21-1 to TRBJ2-7; the D call of TRBD1 is as the table states it, not checked on the DNA. TRBV21-1 is a recognized pseudogene. CDR3 length: 14 residues. In DNA form, the CDR3 reads TGTGCCAGCAACCCCACGGAGGGGGGCTACGAGCAGTACGTC. Translating gives CASNPTEGGYEQYV.

This clonotype was seen ten or more times. This chain connects TRBV4-2 to TRBJ2-3; TRBD2 matches 7 bases. Germline V gene lookup returns CDR1 LGHNA and CDR2 YNFKEQ. Losses at the gene ends were 1 base for V and 5 bases for J; bases not matched to a gene: 9. The CDR3 length is 16 residues. The CDR3 loop reads CASSQAGGRGRDTQYF. Here the CDR3 DNA reads TGTGCCAGCAGCCAAGCTGGCGGGAGAGGCAGAGATACGCAGTATTTT.

By sample fraction, this clonotype is medium-sized (0.01 to 0.1%). V usage is TRBV19 and J usage is TRBJ2-7; 8 bases align to TRBD2. The V segment lost 5 bases and the J segment 0 bases; nucleotides outside the gene matches: 6. CDR1 LNHDA and CDR2 SQIVND come from the germline V gene (reference sequence). The CDR3 contains 15 residues. In DNA form, the CDR3 reads TGTGCCAGTAGTCCAGTAGCGGGATTCTCCTACGAGCAGTACTTC. Residues: CASSPVAGFSYEQYF.